This T cell receptor beta chain was retrieved from a study of Ad26.COV2.S vaccination and SARS-CoV-2 variants. Findings and limits, study-wide: Vaccinated and placebo-treated recipients had similar non-spike TCR breadth. Quantification of TCR breadth and depth may have yielded underestimates of total T cell responses.

Points on this clone: What it binds is unknown.

V lost 4 bases to trimming and J lost 2 bases; unmatched junction nucleotides: 7. Germline CDR1 is SGHRS and CDR2 is YFSETQ. The CDR3 consists of 16 residues. Generated by immunoSEQ multiplex PCR, the TCRdb table keeps only in-frame clones and is missing some. The sample has under 600,000 clones, 89% seen once; the top ten hold 1.7%. The treatment denotes: about 20 received Ad26.COV2.S at low or high dose, single or two shots; several received placebo; per-sample allocation not given. After the first vaccine or placebo injection, samples were drawn on day 63. The donor was a Boston adult aged 18-55 years.

The chain combines TRBV5-1 with TRBJ2-7, with 12 bases aligning to TRBD2. The sequence derives from a person between 18 and 65 years old who received the Ad26.COV2.S COVID-19 vaccine or a placebo. The sample here was peripheral blood, taken in a trial of Ad26.COV2.S vaccine versus placebo. CDR3 DNA: TGCGCCAGCAGCGGCGTCCTAGCGGGAGGGCCCTACGAGCAGTACTTC. Amino acids: CASSGVLAGGPYEQYF.